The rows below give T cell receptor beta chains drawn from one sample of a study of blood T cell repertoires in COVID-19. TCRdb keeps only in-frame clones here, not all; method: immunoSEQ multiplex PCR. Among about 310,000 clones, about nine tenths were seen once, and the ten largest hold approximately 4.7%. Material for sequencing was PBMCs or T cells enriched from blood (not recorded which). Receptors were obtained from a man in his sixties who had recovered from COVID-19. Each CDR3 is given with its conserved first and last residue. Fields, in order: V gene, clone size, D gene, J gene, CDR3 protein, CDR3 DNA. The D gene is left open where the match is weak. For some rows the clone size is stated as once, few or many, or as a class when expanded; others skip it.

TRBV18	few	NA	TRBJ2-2	CASSPPEVASTGELFF	TGTGCCAGCTCACCACCGGAGGTAGCGAGCACCGGGGAGCTGTTTTTT
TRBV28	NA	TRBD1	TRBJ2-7	CASSLTGQGNEQYF	TGTGCCAGCAGTTTGACGGGACAGGGGAACGAGCAGTACTTC
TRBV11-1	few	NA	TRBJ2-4	CASSLFGQGKNIQYF	TGTGCCAGCAGCTTATTCGGGCAGGGCAAGAACATTCAGTACTTC
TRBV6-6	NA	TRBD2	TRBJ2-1	CASSYARTSGDNEQFF	TGTGCCAGCAGTTACGCCAGGACTAGCGGTGACAATGAGCAGTTCTTC
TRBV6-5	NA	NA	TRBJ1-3	CASSYSSGVGNTIYF	TGTGCCAGCAGTTACTCTTCAGGGGTTGGAAACACCATATATTTT
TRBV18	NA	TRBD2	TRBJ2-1	CASSGTSGDNEQFF	TGTGCCAGCTCAGGGACTAGCGGCGACAATGAGCAGTTCTTC
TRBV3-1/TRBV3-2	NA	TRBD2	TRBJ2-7	CASSQFRGLAGEQYF	TGTGCCAGCAGCCAATTCAGGGGACTAGCGGGGGAGCAGTACTTC
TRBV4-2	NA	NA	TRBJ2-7	CASSQAGRASYEQYF	TGTGCCAGCAGCCAAGCTGGCAGGGCTTCCTACGAGCAGTACTTC
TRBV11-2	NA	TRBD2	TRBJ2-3	CASSFQKTSGSTDTQYF	TGTGCCAGCAGCTTTCAAAAGACTAGCGGGAGCACAGATACGCAGTATTTT
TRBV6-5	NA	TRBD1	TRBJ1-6	CASTLTGGRGSPLHF	TGTGCCAGCACCCTGACAGGGGGACGTGGTTCACCCCTCCACTTT
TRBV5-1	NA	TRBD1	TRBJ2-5	CASSLQGQETQYF	TGCGCCAGCAGCCTACAGGGGCAAGAGACCCAGTACTTC
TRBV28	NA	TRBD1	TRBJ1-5	CASRDRGPNNQPQHF	TGTGCCAGCAGGGACAGGGGGCCGAACAATCAGCCCCAGCATTTT
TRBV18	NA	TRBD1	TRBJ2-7	CASSPTTGDEQYF	TGTGCCAGCTCACCTACGACAGGGGACGAGCAGTACTTC
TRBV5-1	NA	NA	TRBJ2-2	CASSLFVNTGELFF	TGCGCCAGCAGCTTGTTCGTGAACACCGGGGAGCTGTTTTTT
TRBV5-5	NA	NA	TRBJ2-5	CASSLGTKETQYF	TGTGCCAGCAGCTTGGGGACTAAAGAGACCCAGTACTTC
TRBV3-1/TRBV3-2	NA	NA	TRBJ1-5	CASSQGRGHQPQHF	TGTGCCAGCAGCCAAGGAAGGGGCCATCAGCCCCAGCATTTT
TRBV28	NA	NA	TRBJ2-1	CASSLMGPSVRGNEQFF	TGTGCCAGCAGTTTAATGGGGCCTAGCGTACGAGGCAATGAGCAGTTCTTC
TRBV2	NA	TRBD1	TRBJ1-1	CASIGGHTEAFF	TGTGCCAGCATAGGGGGCCACACTGAAGCTTTCTTT
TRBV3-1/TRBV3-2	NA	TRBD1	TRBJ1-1	CASSHLTGGEGGGNTEAFF	TGTGCCAGCAGCCACTTAACAGGGGGCGAAGGCGGAGGGAACACTGAAGCTTTCTTT
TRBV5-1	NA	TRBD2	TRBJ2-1	CASSSLAGGPNEQFF	TGCGCCAGCAGCTCACTAGCGGGAGGGCCCAATGAGCAGTTCTTC
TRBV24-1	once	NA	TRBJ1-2	CATGGRGALGYTF	TGTGCCACCGGAGGACGGGGGGCTCTTGGCTACACCTTC
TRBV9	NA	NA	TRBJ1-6	CASSVKSVNSPLHF	TGTGCCAGCAGCGTAAAGAGCGTCAATTCACCCCTCCACTTT
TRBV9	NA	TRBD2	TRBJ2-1	CASSVERASGSEQFF	TGTGCCAGCAGCGTAGAGAGGGCTAGCGGGAGTGAGCAGTTCTTC
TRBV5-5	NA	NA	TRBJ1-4	CASQFTNEKLFF	TGTGCCAGCCAGTTCACTAATGAAAAACTGTTTTTT
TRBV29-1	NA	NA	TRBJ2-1	CSGSVSYNEQFF	TGCAGTGGGAGCGTCTCCTACAATGAGCAGTTCTTC
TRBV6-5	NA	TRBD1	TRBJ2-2	CASGRQGSRTGELFF	TGTGCCAGCGGACGACAGGGGAGTAGGACCGGGGAGCTGTTTTTT
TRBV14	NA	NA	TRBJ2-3	CASSQDDLYSTDTQYF	TGTGCCAGCAGCCAAGATGACTTATATAGCACAGATACGCAGTATTTT
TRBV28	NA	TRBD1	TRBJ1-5	CASIQTGAGQPQHF	TGTGCCAGCATCCAGACAGGGGCAGGTCAGCCCCAGCATTTT
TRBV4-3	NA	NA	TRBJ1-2	CASSQAGLSPYYGYTF	TGCGCCAGCAGCCAAGCGGGACTAAGCCCCTACTATGGCTACACCTTC
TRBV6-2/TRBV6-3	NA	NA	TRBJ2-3	CASSYAQGGDTQYF	TGTGCCAGCAGTTATGCTCAGGGGGGAGATACGCAGTATTTT
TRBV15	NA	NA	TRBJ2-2	CATSRGEEAGELFF	TGTGCCACCAGCAGAGGTGAGGAAGCCGGGGAGCTGTTTTTT
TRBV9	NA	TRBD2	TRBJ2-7	CASSVGASGRNYEQYF	TGTGCCAGCAGCGTAGGCGCTAGCGGGAGGAACTACGAGCAGTACTTC
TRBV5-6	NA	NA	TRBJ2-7	CASNLGGIAYEQYF	TGTGCCAGCAACCTTGGAGGGATTGCCTACGAGCAGTACTTC
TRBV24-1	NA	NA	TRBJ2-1	CATSDPSGYNEQFF	TGTGCCACCAGTGACCCGAGCGGTTACAATGAGCAGTTCTTC
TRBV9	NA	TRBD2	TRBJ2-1	CASSVSVGRDNEQFF	TGTGCCAGCAGCGTAAGTGTCGGGAGGGACAATGAGCAGTTCTTC
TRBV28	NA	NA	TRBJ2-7	CASSFARGTYEQYF	TGTGCCAGCAGTTTCGCCCGGGGGACCTACGAGCAGTACTTC
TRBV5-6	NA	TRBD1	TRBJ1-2	CASSTGTGRTVGYTF	TGTGCCAGCAGCACGGGGACAGGGCGGACGGTCGGCTACACCTTC
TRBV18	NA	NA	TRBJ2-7	CASSPMWGGYYEQYF	TGTGCCAGCTCACCAATGTGGGGCGGATACTACGAGCAGTACTTC
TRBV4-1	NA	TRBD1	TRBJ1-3	CASSPTRDRGIGNTIYF	TGCGCCAGCAGCCCCACCCGGGACAGGGGCATTGGAAACACCATATATTTT
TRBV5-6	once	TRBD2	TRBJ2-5	CASSTTSGARETQYF	TGTGCCAGCAGCACGACTAGCGGGGCCCGGGAGACCCAGTACTTC
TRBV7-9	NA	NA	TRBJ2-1	CASSPGTSLGEQFF	TGTGCCAGCAGCCCCGGGACTTCCTTAGGTGAGCAGTTCTTC
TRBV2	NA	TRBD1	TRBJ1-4	CASSESGTGVEKLFF	TGTGCCAGCAGCGAATCCGGGACAGGGGTTGAAAAACTGTTTTTT
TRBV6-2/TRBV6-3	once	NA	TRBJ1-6	CASSYSGQPANSPLHF	TGTGCCAGCAGTTACTCGGGGCAGCCCGCAAATTCACCCCTCCACTTT
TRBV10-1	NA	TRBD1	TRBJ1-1	CASSVGQGMNTEAFF	TGCGCCAGCAGTGTTGGACAGGGAATGAACACTGAAGCTTTCTTT
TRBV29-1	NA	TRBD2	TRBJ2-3	CSVGLGGDTQYF	TGCAGCGTGGGGCTCGGGGGGGATACGCAGTATTTT
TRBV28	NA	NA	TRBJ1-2	CASSLNSGVGYTF	TGTGCCAGCAGTCTAAACTCAGGGGTTGGCTACACCTTC
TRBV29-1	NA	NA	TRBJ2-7	CSALQGPYEQYF	TGCAGCGCACTACAGGGCCCCTACGAGCAGTACTTC
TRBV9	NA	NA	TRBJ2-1	CASSVGAGSGSYNEQFF	TGTGCCAGCAGCGTAGGGGCGGGAAGTGGTTCCTACAATGAGCAGTTCTTC
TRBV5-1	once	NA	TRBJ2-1	CASSLSPQGVNEQFF	TGCGCCAGCAGCTTGAGCCCACAGGGCGTTAATGAGCAGTTCTTC
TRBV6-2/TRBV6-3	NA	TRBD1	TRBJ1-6	CASSTPRGNNSPLHF	TGTGCCAGCAGTACCCCCAGGGGGAATAATTCACCCCTCCACTTT
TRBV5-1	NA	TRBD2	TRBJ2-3	CASSFGVAGVADTQYF	TGCGCCAGCAGCTTTGGGGTAGCGGGAGTGGCAGATACGCAGTATTTT
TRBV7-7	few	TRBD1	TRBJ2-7	CASSLGTEYEQYF	TGTGCTAGCAGCTTAGGGACAGAATACGAGCAGTACTTC
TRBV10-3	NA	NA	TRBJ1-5	CAIKDGGRAQHF	TGTGCCATCAAGGACGGGGGAAGGGCCCAGCATTTT
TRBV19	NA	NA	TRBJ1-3	CASSIERGSTIYF	TGTGCCAGTAGTATTGAACGGGGAAGCACCATATATTTT
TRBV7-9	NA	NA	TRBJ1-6	CASSLEWGWRGNSPLHF	TGTGCCAGCAGCTTAGAGTGGGGTTGGCGGGGTAATTCACCCCTCCACTTT
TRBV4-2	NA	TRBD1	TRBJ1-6	CASSQGDRENSPLHF	TGTGCCAGCAGCCAAGGGGACAGGGAGAATTCACCCCTCCACTTT
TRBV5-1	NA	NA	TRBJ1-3	CASSFTGNTIYF	TGCGCCAGCAGCTTCACTGGAAACACCATATATTTT
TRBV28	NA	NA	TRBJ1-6	CATLVESNSPLHF	TGTGCCACCCTAGTGGAGAGCAATTCACCCCTCCACTTT
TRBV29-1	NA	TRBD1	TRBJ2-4	CSVGRGTGKNIQYF	TGCAGCGTTGGACGCGGGACAGGAAAAAACATTCAGTACTTC
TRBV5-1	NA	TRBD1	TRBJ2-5	CASSFGTVRETQYF	TGCGCCAGCAGCTTCGGGACAGTCCGGGAGACCCAGTACTTC